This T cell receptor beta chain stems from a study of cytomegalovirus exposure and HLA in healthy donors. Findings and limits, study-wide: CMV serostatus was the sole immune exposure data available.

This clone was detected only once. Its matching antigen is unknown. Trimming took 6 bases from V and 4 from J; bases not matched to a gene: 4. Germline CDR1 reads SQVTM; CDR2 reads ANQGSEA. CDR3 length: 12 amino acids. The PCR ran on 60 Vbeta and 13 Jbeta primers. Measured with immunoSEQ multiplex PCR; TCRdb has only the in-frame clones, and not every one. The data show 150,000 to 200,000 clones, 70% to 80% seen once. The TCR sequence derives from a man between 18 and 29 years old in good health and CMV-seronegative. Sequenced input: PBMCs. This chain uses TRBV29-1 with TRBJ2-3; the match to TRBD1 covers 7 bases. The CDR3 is CSVVGTADTQYF. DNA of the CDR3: TGCAGCGTCGTCGGGACAGCAGATACGCAGTATTTT.